This T cell receptor beta chain was sequenced for a study of neurological immune-mediated disorders. In the study overall: Of the multiple sclerosis patients, roughly 35 in total, roughly 30 were relapsing-remitting and 3 were secondary progressive.

The CDR3 covers 14 residues. CDR1 and CDR2 from the germline V gene are DFQATT and SNEGSKA (reference sequence). The junction had 12 bases not matched to a gene; V was cut back by 4 bases and J by 9 bases. About this clonotype itself: One base away lies a much larger clone, so this may be a sequencing read error.

A single record per CDR3 protein comes from TCRdb applying MiXCR to the 5' RACE reads. This sample has fewer than 75,000 distinct CDR3 sequences, with about 3.4% found just once. The chain has TRBV20-1 and TRBJ1-2; 9 positions match TRBD1. This TCR was sampled from a man between 40 and 49 years old with multiple sclerosis. Sequencing input: PBMCs. CDR3 DNA sequence: TGCAGTGCTATTATCGGGACAGGGACAGATAGCTACACCTTC. Its translation: CSAIIGTGTDSYTF.